The text below deals with one TCR beta chain. Other DNA sequences within the sample encode an identical CDR3. This sample was included in a study of control samples from healthy donors and cancer patients. The V and J ends lost 0 bases and 1 base respectively, with 4 bases between them. CDR3 length: 13 residues. Per germline, CDR1 SGHRS and CDR2 YFSETQ. TCRdb's table, derived via immunoSEQ multiplex PCR, lists solely in-frame clones and lacks some. The sample lists 150,000 to 180,000 clones; roughly 94% were seen once. V gene TRBV5-1 combines with J gene TRBJ1-1; D is uncertain. Sequencing input: blood. This TCR was sampled from a man aged 35 to 55 in good health. CDR3 residues: CASSLGGNTEAFF. The DNA of the CDR3 is TGCGCCAGCAGCTTGGGAGGGAACACTGAAGCTTTCTTT.